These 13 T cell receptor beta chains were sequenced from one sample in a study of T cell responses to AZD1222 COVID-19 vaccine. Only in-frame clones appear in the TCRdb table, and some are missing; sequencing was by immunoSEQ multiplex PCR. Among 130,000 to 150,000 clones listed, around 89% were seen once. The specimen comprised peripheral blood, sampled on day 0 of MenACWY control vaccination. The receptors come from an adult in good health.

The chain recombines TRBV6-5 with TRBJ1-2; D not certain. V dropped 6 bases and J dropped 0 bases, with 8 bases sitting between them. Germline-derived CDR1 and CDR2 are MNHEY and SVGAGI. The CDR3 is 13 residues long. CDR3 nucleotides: TGTGCCAGCAGCCCCCGGGCTAACTATGGCTACACCTTC. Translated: CASSPRANYGYTF.

CDR3 in DNA: TGTGCCACCAGCAGAGAGGGACACGCCTACGAGCAGTACTTC. It encodes CATSREGHAYEQYF. This sequence joins TRBV15 and TRBJ2-7, with D possibly being TRBD1 (6 bases). The germline V gene encodes CDR1 LNHNV and CDR2 YYDKDF (reference sequence). V lost 0 bases to trimming and J lost 2 bases, with 8 bases between them. CDR3 length: 14 residues.

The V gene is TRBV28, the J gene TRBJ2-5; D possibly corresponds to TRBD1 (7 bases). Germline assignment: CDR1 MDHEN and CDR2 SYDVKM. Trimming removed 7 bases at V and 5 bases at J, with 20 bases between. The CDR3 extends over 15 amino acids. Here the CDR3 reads CASTFGGGGWETQYF. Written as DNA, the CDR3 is TGTGCCAGCACCTTTGGAGGGGGCGGTTGGGAGACCCAGTACTTC.

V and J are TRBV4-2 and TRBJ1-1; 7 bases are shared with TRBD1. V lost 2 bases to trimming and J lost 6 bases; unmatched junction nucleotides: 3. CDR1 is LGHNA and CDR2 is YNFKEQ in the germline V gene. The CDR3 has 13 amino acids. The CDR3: CASSQRQGPEAFF. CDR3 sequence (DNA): TGTGCCAGCAGCCAACGACAGGGACCTGAAGCTTTCTTT.

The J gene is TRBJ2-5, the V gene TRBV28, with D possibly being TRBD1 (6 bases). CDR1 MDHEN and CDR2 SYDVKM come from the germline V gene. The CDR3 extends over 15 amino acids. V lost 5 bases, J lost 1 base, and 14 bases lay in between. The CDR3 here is CASSPVTGTQETQYF. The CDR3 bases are TGTGCCAGCAGTCCTGTGACAGGTACCCAAGAGACCCAGTACTTC.

CDR3 region: CASSLARGSYNEQFF. The CDR3 nucleotides read TGTGCCAGCAGCTTAGCCCGGGGGAGCTACAATGAGCAGTTCTTC. V and J are TRBV11-3 and TRBJ2-1, with D possibly matching TRBD2 (6 bases). The V end was cut by 1 base, the J end by 3 bases, with 10 bases between. CDR3 size: 15 residues. Germline V gene sequence: CDR1 SGHNT, CDR2 YENEEA.

The CDR3 region has the DNA TGTGCCAGCAGTTTAAGGTGGGGTGAGGTAGCTTTCTTT. It yields the protein CASSLRWGEVAFF. The chain uses TRBV12-3 or TRBV12-4 and TRBJ1-1; D unclear. CDR3 length: 13 amino acids. The ends were cut back, 2 bases at V and 10 bases at J, with 14 bases in the middle.

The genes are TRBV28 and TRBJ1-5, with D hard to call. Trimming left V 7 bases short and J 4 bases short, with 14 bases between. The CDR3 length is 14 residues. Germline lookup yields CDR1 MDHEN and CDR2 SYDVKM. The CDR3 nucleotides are TGTGCCAGCACCGGGCCTCGGCCAAATCAGCCCCAGCATTTT. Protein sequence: CASTGPRPNQPQHF. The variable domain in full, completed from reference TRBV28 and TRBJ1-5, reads DVKVTQSSRYLVKRTGEKVFLECVQDMDHENMFWYRQDPGLGLRLIYFSYDVKMKEKGDIPEGYSVSREKKERFSLILESASTNQTSMYLCASTGPRPNQPQHFGDGTRLSIL.

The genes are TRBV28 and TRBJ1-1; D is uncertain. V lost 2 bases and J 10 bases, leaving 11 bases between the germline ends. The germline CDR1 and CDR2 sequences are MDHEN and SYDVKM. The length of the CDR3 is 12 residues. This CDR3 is CASSLGGWGAFF. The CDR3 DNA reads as TGTGCCAGCAGTTTAGGAGGATGGGGAGCTTTCTTT.

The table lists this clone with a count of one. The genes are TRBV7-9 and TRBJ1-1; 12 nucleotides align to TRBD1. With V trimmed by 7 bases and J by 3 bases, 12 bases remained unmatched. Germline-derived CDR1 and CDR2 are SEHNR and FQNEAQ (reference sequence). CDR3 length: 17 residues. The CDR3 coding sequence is TGTGCCAGCATCAAAACCGGGACAGGGGGCCGTTACACTGAAGCTTTCTTT. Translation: CASIKTGTGGRYTEAFF.

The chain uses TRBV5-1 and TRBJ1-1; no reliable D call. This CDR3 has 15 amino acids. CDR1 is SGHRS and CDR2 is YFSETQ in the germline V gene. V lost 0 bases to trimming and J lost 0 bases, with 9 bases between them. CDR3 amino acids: CASSLALGMNTEAFF. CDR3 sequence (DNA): TGCGCCAGCAGCTTGGCCCTAGGGATGAACACTGAAGCTTTCTTT. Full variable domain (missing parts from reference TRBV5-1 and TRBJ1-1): KAGVTQTPRYLIKTRGQQVTLSCSPISGHRSVSWYQQTPGQGLQFLFEYFSETQRNKGNFPGRFSGRQFSNSRSEMNVSTLELGDSALYLCASSLALGMNTEAFFGQGTRLTVV.

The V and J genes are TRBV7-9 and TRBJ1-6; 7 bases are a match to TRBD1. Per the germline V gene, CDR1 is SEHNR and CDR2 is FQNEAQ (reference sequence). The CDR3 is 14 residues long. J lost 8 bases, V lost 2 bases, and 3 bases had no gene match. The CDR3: CASSLRQGDSPLHF. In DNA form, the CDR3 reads TGTGCCAGCAGCTTACGACAGGGCGATTCACCCCTCCACTTT.

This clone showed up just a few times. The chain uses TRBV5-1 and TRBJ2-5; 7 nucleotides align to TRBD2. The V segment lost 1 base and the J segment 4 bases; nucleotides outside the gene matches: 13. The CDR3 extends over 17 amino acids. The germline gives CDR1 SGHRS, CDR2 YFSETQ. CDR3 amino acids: CASSLYPSAGKVETQYF. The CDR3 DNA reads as TGCGCCAGCAGCTTGTATCCTTCAGCGGGAAAAGTAGAGACCCAGTACTTC.